This T cell receptor beta chain was obtained from a study of control samples from healthy donors and cancer patients. The CDR3 runs 14 residues. The ends were cut back, 7 bases at V and 5 bases at J, with 15 bases in the middle. The germline gives CDR1 SNHLY, CDR2 FYNNEI. Assay used: immunoSEQ multiplex PCR; TCRdb lists only in-frame clones, some missing. Among some 130,000 clones listed, 75% to 95% were seen once. Sequencing input: blood. The receptor was isolated from a man aged 18 to 30 in good health. The rearrangement uses TRBV2 and TRBJ1-5; D is possibly TRBD1 (5 bases). CDR3 DNA sequence: TGTGCCAGCAAAGGGGACGGTTTTGATCAGCCCCAGCATTTT. This translates into CASKGDGFDQPQHF.